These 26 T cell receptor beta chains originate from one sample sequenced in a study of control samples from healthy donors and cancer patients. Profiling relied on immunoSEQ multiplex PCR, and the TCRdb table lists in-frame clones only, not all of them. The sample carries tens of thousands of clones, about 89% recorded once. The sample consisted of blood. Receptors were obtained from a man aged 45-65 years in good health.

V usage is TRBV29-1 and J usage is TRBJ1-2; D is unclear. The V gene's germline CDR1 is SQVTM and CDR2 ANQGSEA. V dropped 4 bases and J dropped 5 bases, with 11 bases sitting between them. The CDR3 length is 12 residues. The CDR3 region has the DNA TGCAGCGTTGTTGTGGGCGCTTATGGCTACACCTTC. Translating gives CSVVVGAYGYTF.

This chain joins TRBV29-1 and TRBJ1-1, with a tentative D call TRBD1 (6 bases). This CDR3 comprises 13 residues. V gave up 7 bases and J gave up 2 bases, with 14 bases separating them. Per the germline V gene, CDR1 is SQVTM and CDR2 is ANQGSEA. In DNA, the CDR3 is TGCAGCGCCGCGTCCGGGACAAACACTGAAGCTTTCTTT. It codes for CSAASGTNTEAFF.

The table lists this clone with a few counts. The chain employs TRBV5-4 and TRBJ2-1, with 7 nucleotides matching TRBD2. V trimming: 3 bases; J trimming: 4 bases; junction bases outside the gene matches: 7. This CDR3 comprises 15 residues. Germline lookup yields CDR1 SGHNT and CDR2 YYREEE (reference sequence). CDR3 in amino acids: CASSSPASGYNEQFF. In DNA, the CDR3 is TGTGCCAGCAGCTCACCCGCTAGCGGTTACAATGAGCAGTTCTTC.

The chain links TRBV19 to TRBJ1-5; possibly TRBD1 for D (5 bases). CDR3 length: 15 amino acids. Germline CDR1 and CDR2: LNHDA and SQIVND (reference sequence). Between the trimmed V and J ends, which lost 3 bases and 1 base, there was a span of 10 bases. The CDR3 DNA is TGTGCCAGTAGTATGGAGGGACGGAGCAATCAGCCCCAGCATTTT. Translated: CASSMEGRSNQPQHF.

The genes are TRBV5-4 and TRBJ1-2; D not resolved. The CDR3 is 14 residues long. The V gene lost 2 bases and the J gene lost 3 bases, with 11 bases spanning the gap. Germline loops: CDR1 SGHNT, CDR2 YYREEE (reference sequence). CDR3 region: CASSFMVGDYGYTF. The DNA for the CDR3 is TGTGCCAGCAGCTTCATGGTCGGCGACTATGGCTACACCTTC.

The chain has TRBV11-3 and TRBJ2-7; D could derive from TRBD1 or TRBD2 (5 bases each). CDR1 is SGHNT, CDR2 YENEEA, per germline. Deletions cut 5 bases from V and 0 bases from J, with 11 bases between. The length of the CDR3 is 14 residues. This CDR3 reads CASSPRGFSYEQYF. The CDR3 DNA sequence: TGTGCCAGCAGCCCGAGGGGCTTCTCCTACGAGCAGTACTTC. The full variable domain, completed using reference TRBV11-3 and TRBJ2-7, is EAGVVQSPRYKIIEKKQPVAFWCNPISGHNTLYWYLQNLGQGPELLIRYENEEAVDDSQLPKDRFSAERLKGVDSTLKIQPAELGDSAVYLCASSPRGFSYEQYFGPGTRLTVT.

Written as DNA, the CDR3 is TGTGCCAGCAGCCCAGGGGGCAGGGGTGAAAAACTGTTTTTT. It is translated as CASSPGGRGEKLFF. The chain links TRBV3-1 (or the pseudogene TRBV3-2) to TRBJ1-4; 8 nucleotides agree with TRBD1. The CDR3 is 14 residues long. Germline V gene lookup returns CDR1 LGHDT and CDR2 YNNKEL (reference sequence). The J segment lost 7 bases and the V segment lost 4 bases, leaving 5 bases of the junction unmatched.

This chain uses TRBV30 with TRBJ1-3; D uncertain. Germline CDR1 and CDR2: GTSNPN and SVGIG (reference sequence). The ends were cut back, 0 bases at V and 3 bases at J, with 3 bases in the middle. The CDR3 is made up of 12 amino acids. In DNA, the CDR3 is TGTGCCTGGAGTGTTGATGGAAACACCATATATTTT. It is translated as CAWSVDGNTIYF.

DNA for the CDR3: TGTGCCAGCAGTAAACCGACAGGGGGCAGGACTGAAGCTTTCTTT. Its translation is CASSKPTGGRTEAFF. V usage is TRBV27 and J usage is TRBJ1-1, with 10 positions matching TRBD1. CDR1 is MNHEY and CDR2 is SMNVEV in the germline V gene (reference sequence). V lost 5 bases and J lost 5; bases outside the gene matches: 8. The CDR3 consists of 15 residues.

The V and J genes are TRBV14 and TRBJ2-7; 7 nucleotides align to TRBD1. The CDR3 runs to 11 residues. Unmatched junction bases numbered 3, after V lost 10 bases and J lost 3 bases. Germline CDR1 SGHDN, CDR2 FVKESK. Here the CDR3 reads CANRGGYEQYF. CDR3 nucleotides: TGTGCCAACAGGGGTGGCTACGAGCAGTACTTC. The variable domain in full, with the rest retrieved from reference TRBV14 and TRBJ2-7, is EAGVTQFPSHSVIEKGQTVTLRCDPISGHDNLYWYRRVMGKEIKFLLHFVKESKQDESGMPNNRFLAERTGGTYSTLKVQPAELEDSGVYFCANRGGYEQYFGPGTRLTVT.

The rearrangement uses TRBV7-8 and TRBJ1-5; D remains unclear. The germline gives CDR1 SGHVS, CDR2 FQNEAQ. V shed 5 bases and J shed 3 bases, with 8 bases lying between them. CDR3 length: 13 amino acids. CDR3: CASSPNTNQPQHF. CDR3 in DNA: TGTGCCAGCAGCCCGAACACCAATCAGCCCCAGCATTTT.

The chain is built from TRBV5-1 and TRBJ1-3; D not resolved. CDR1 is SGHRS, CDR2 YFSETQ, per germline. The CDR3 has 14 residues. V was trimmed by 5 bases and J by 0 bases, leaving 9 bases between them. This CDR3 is CASRVGDSGNTIYF. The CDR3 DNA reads TGCGCCAGCAGAGTGGGAGACTCTGGAAACACCATATATTTT. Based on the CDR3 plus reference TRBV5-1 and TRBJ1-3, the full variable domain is KAGVTQTPRYLIKTRGQQVTLSCSPISGHRSVSWYQQTPGQGLQFLFEYFSETQRNKGNFPGRFSGRQFSNSRSEMNVSTLELGDSALYLCASRVGDSGNTIYFGEGSWLTVV.

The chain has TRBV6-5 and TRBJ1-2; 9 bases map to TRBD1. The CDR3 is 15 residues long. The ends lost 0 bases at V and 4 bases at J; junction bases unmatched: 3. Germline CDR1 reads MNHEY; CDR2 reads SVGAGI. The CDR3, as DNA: TGTGCCAGCAGTTACTCTGGACAGGGGAGCTATGGCTACACCTTC. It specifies CASSYSGQGSYGYTF.

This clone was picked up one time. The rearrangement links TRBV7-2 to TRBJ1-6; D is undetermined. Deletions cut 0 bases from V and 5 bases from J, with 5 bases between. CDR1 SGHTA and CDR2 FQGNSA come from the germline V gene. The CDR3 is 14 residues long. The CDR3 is CASSLASHNSPLHF. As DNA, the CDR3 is TGTGCCAGCAGCTTAGCCAGCCATAATTCACCCCTCCACTTT.

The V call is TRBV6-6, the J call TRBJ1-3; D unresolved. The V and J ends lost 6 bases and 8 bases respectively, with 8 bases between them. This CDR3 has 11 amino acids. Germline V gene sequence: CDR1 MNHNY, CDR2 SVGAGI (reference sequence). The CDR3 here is CASRGEDTIYF. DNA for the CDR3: TGTGCCAGCAGGGGAGAGGACACCATATATTTT.

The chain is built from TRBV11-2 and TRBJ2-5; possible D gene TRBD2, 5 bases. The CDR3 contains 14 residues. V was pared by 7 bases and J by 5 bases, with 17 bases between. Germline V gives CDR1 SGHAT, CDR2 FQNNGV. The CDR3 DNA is TGTGCCAGCACCCCCAGAGGCGGGCTCGAGACCCAGTACTTC. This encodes CASTPRGGLETQYF.

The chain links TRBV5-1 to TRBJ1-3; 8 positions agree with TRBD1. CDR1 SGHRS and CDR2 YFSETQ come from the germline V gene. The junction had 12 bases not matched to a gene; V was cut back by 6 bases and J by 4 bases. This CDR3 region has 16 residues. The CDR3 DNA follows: TGCGCCAGCAAGGGAGGGACAGGAGGATCCGGAAACACCATATATTTT. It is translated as CASKGGTGGSGNTIYF.

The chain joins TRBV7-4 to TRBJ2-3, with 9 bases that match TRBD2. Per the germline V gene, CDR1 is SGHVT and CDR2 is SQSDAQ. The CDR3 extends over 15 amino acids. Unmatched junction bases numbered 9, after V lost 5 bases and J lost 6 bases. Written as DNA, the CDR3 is TGTGCCAGCAGCCCCAACCTAGCGGGATCGGATACGCAGTATTTT. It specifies CASSPNLAGSDTQYF.

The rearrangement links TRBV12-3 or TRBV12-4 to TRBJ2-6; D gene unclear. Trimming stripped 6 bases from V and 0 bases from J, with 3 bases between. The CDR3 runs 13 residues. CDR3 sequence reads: CASRNSGANVLTF. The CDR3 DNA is TGTGCCAGCAGAAACTCTGGGGCCAACGTCCTGACTTTC.

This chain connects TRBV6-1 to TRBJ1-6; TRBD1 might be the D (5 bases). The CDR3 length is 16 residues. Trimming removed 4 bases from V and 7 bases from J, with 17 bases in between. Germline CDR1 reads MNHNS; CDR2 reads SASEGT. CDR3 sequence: CASSAGQGRSNSPLHF. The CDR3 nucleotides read TGTGCCAGCAGTGCGGGGCAGGGTCGGTCAAATTCACCCCTCCACTTT.

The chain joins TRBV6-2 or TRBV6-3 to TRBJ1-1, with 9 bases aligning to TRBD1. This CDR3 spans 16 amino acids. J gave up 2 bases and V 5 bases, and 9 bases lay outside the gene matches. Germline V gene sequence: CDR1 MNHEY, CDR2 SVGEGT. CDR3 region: CASSRPMTGGNTEAFF. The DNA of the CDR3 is TGTGCCAGCAGTCGCCCAATGACAGGGGGTAACACTGAAGCTTTCTTT.

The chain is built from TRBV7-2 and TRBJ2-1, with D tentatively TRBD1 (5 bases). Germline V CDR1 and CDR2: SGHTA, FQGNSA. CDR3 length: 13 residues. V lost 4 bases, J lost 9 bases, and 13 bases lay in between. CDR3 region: CASSSSWGTEQFF. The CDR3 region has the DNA TGTGCCAGCAGCTCCTCATGGGGCACTGAGCAGTTCTTC.

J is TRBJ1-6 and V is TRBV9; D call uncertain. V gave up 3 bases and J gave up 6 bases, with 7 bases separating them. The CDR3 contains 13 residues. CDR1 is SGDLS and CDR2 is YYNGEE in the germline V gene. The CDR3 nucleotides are TGTGCCAGCAGCGCGGGCCCTAATTCACCCCTCCACTTT. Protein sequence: CASSAGPNSPLHF.

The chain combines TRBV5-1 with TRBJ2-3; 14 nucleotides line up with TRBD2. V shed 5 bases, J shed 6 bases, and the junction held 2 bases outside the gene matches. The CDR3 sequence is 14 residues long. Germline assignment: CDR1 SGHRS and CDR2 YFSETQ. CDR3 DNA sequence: TGCGCCAGCAGACGGACTAGCGGGGGGGATACGCAGTATTTT. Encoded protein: CASRRTSGGDTQYF. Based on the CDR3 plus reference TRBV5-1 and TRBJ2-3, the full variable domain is KAGVTQTPRYLIKTRGQQVTLSCSPISGHRSVSWYQQTPGQGLQFLFEYFSETQRNKGNFPGRFSGRQFSNSRSEMNVSTLELGDSALYLCASRRTSGGDTQYFGPGTRLTVL.

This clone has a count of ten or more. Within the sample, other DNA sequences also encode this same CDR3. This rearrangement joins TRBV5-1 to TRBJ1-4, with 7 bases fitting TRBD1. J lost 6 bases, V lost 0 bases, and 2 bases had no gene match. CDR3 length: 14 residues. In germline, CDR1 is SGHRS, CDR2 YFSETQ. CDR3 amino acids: CASSLATGDEKLFF. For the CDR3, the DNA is TGCGCCAGCAGCTTGGCAACAGGGGATGAAAAACTGTTTTTT.

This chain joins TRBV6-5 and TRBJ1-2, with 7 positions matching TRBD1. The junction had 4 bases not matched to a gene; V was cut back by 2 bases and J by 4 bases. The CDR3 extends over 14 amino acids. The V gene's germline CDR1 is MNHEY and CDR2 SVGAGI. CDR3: CASSYGAGGYGYTF. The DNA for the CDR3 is TGTGCCAGCAGTTACGGAGCAGGGGGCTATGGCTACACCTTC.